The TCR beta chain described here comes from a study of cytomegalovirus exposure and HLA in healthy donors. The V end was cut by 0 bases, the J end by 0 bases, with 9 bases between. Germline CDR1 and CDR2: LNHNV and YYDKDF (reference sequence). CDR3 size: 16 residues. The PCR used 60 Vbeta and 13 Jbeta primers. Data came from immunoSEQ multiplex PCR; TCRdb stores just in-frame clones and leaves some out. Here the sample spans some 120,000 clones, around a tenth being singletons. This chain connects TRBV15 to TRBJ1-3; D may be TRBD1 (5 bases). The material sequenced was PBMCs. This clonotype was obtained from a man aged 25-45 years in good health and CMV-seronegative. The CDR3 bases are TGTGCCACCAGCAGAGATGGGGGGGGCTCTGGAAACACCATATATTTT. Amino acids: CATSRDGGGSGNTIYF.